The entry below gives a single T cell receptor beta chain sequence along with its context. The target antigen is unknown. The data were obtained in a study of identical twins. TCRdb passed the 5' RACE reads through MiXCR, listing each CDR3 protein once. In the table there are some 730,000 distinct CDR3 sequences, roughly 20% of which are singletons. The germline CDR1 and CDR2 sequences are SGHRS and YFSETQ. V lost 3 bases to trimming and J lost 7 bases, with 20 bases between them. The CDR3 has 15 residues. Whole-study findings and limits: Recombination models fit unrelated individuals' TCR alpha sharing but underestimated twins'. Beta clonotypes that were abundant in cord blood contained fewer insertions, a pattern absent from memory repertoires.

These data were also filed under a second study, of T cells expressing NK-cell markers.

The chain couples TRBV5-1 to TRBJ2-7; TRBD1 is a possible D gene (6 bases). The receptor's source is a young woman in good health. The sequencing input was PBMCs. CDR3 nucleotide sequence: TGCGCCAGCAGCTACCATCGGGACACCATGGAGGAGCAGTACTTC. It specifies CASSYHRDTMEEQYF.